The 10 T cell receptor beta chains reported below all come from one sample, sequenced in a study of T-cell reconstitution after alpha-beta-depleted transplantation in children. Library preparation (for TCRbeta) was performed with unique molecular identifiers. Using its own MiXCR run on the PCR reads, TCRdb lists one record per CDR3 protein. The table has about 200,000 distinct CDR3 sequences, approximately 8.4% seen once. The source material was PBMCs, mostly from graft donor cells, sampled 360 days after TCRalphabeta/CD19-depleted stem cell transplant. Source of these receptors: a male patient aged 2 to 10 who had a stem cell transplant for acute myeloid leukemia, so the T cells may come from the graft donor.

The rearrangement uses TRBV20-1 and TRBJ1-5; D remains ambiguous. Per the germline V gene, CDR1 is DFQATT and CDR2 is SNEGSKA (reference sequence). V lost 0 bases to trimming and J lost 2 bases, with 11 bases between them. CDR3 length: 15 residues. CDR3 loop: CSARDTDWGNQPQHF. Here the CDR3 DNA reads TGCAGTGCTAGAGATACGGACTGGGGCAATCAGCCCCAGCATTTT.

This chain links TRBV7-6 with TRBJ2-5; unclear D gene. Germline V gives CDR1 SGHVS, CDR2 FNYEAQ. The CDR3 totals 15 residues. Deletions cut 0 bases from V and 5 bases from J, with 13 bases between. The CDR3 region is CASSLAGNALETQYF. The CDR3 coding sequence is TGTGCCAGCAGCTTAGCCGGCAACGCTTTGGAGACCCAGTACTTC. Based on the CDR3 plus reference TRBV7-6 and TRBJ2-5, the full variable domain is GAGVSQSPRYKVTKRGQDVALRCDPISGHVSLYWYRQALGQGPEFLTYFNYEAQQDKSGLPNDRFSAERPEGSISTLTIQRTEQRDSAMYRCASSLAGNALETQYFGPGTRLLVL.

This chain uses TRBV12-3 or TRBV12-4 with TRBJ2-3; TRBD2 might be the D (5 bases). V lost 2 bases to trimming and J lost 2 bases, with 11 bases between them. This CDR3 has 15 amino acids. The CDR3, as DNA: TGTGCCAGCAGTTTATCGGGGAACATCACAGATACGCAGTATTTT. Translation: CASSLSGNITDTQYF.

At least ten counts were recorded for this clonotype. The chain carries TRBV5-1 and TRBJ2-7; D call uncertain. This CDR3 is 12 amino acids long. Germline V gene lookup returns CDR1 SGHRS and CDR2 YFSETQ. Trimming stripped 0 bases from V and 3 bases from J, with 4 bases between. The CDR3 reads CASSLEGYEQYF. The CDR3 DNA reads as TGCGCCAGCAGCTTGGAGGGCTACGAGCAGTACTTC.

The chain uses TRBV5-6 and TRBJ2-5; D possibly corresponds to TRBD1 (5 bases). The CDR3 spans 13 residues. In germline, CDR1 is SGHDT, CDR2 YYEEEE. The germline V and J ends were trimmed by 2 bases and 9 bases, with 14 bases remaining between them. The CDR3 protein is CASSLDFEGAQYF. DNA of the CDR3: TGTGCCAGCAGCTTAGATTTCGAAGGGGCCCAGTACTTC.

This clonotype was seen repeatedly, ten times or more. The CDR3 DNA reads as TGTGCCAGCAGCCAAGAGGAAGGGGGCAATCAGCCCCAGCATTTT. This translates into CASSQEEGGNQPQHF. The chain combines TRBV4-2 with TRBJ1-5; a possible D gene is TRBD1 (5 bases). V lost 0 bases and J 2 bases, leaving 8 bases between the germline ends. The length of the CDR3 is 15 residues. CDR1 is LGHNA and CDR2 is YNFKEQ in the germline V gene.

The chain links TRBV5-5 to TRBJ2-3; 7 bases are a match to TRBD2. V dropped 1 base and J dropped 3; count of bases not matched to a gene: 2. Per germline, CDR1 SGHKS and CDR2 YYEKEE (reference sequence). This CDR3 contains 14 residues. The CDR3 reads CASSLRAGTDTQYF. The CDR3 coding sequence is TGTGCCAGCAGCTTGAGAGCGGGAACAGATACGCAGTATTTT.

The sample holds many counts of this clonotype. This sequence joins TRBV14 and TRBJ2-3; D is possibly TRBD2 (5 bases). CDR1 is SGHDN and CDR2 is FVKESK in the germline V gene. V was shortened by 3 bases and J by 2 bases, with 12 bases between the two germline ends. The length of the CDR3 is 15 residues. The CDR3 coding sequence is TGTGCCAGCAGCCATAGGCCCGGGGACACAGATACGCAGTATTTT. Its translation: CASSHRPGDTDTQYF. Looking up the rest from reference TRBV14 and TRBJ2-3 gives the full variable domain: EAGVTQFPSHSVIEKGQTVTLRCDPISGHDNLYWYRRVMGKEIKFLLHFVKESKQDESGMPNNRFLAERTGGTYSTLKVQPAELEDSGVYFCASSHRPGDTDTQYFGPGTRLTVL.

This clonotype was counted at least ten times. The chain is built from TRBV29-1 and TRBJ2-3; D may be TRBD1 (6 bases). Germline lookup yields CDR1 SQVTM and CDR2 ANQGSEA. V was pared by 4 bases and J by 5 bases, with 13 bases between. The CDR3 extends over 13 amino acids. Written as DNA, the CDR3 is TGCAGCGTTGGGGGACATCTGATAGATACGCAGTATTTT. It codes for CSVGGHLIDTQYF.

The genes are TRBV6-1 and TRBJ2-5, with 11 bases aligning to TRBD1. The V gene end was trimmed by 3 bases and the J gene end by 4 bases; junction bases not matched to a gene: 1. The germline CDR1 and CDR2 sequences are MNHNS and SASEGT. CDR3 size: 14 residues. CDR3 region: CASSEDRGRETQYF. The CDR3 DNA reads TGTGCCAGCAGTGAGGACAGGGGGCGAGAGACCCAGTACTTC.